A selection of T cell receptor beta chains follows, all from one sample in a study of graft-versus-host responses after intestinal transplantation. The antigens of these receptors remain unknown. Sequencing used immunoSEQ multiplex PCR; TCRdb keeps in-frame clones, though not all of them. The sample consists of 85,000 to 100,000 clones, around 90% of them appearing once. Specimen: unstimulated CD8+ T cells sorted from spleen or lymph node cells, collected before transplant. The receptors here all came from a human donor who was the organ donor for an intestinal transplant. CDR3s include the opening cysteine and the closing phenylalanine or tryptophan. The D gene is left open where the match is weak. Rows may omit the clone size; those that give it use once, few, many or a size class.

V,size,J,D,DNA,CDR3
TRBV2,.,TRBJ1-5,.,TGTGCCAGCAGTGAAGCTAGGCCAGGGTATCAGCCCCAGCATTTT,CASSEARPGYQPQHF
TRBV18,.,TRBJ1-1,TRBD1,TGTGCCAGCGAAATCGGAGACAGGGGAGAGAACACTGAAGCTTTCTTT,CASEIGDRGENTEAFF
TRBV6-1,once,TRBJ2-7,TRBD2,TGTGCCAGCAGTGAAGGGACCCGACTAGCGGGAATCGTCCGGGGCGAGCAGTACTTC,CASSEGTRLAGIVRGEQYF
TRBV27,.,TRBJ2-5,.,TGTGCCAGCAGTTTGATGGCAGGGGATGGAGAGACCCAGTACTTC,CASSLMAGDGETQYF
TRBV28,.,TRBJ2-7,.,TGTGCCAGCAGCCACGGACCAACAGGGAACTACTACGAGCAGTACTTC,CASSHGPTGNYYEQYF
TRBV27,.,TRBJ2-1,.,TGTGCCAGCAGTTTGATGTGGAGATCCCTCCCATGGGAGCAGTTCTTC,CASSLMWRSLPWEQFF
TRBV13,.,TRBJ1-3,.,TGTGCCAGCAGCCCACGGGGGGGCTCAGCCTCTGGAAACACCATATATTTT,CASSPRGGSASGNTIYF
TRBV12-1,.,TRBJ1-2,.,TGTGCCAGACGACAGGGCGCAAGTGGCTACACCTTC,CARRQGASGYTF
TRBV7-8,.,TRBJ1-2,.,TGTGCCAGCAGCTTTGGCGGAGAGAACTATGGCTACACCTTC,CASSFGGENYGYTF
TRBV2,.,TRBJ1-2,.,TGTGCCAGCAGTGAAACTGGCGGAATCTTAACTAACTATGGCTACACCTTC,CASSETGGILTNYGYTF
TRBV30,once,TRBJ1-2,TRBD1,TGTGCCTGGAGTGTATTCCCCACAGGGGCACCTAACTATGGCTACACCTTC,CAWSVFPTGAPNYGYTF
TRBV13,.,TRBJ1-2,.,TGTGCCAGCAGCTTGGGGGGTAACGACTATGGCTACACCTTC,CASSLGGNDYGYTF
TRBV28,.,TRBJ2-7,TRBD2,TGTGCCAGCAGTGGCCCACCGGTCTTGGCGGGAGTGTTCCACGAGCAGTACTTC,CASSGPPVLAGVFHEQYF
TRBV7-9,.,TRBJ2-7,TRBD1,TGTGCCAGCAGCTCTCCCGGGACAGGAGCCTACGAGCAGTACTTC,CASSSPGTGAYEQYF
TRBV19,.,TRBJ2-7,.,TGTGCCAGTAGAGGGGATACCTACGAGCAGTACTTC,CASRGDTYEQYF
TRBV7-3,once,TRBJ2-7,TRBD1,TGTGCCAGCGCCGAGGGGCCGGGACAGGCCTCCTACGAGCAGTACTTC,CASAEGPGQASYEQYF
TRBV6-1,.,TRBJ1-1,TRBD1,TGTGCCAGCAGCCGGAGACAGGGGCTAGTGACTGAAGCTTTCTTT,CASSRRQGLVTEAFF
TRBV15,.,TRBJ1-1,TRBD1,TGTGCCAGCTCAGGGGGGAGAGGGAACACTGAAGCTTTCTTT,CASSGGRGNTEAFF
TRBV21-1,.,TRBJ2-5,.,TGTGCCAGCAGCCTAAAGAAAGGGGGACTAGCAGCATCAGAGACCCAGTACTTC,CASSLKKGGLAASETQYF
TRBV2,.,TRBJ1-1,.,TGTGCCAGCAGTGACCCGGGACTGGGGGTAACTGAAGCTTTCTTT,CASSDPGLGVTEAFF
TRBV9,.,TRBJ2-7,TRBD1,TGTGCCAGCTCGGGACAGGGACTTCCCGAGCAGTACTTC,CASSGQGLPEQYF
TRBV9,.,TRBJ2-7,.,TGTGCCAGCAGCGCGAACACCTACGAGCAGTACTTC,CASSANTYEQYF
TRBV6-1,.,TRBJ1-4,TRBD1,TGTGCCAGCACTGACAGGGTTCCGGAAAAACTGTTTTTT,CASTDRVPEKLFF
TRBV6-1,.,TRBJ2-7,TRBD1,TGTGCCAGCAGTGGGTGGGACAGAGATTTCTCCTACGAGCAGTACTTC,CASSGWDRDFSYEQYF